The 21 T cell receptor beta chains listed next were all sequenced from one sample in a study of blood T cell repertoires in COVID-19. The assay was immunoSEQ multiplex PCR, and TCRdb's table has in-frame clones only and misses some. Here the sample spans about 140,000 clones, roughly 89% being singletons. Input material: peripheral blood. Every receptor here comes from a human donor in a cohort sampled during active COVID-19.

The chain recombines TRBV2 with TRBJ2-5, with a possible D match to TRBD1 (6 bases). Trimming cost V 5 bases and J 3 bases, with 16 bases left between them. Germline loops: CDR1 SNHLY, CDR2 FYNNEI. The CDR3 extends over 15 amino acids. The CDR3 DNA follows: TGTGCCAGCAGTACCCGGGACAAGGGAAAAGAGACCCAGTACTTC. Encoded protein: CASSTRDKGKETQYF.

The chain joins TRBV5-1 to TRBJ2-7, with TRBD2 matching 9 bases. Germline V gene data show CDR1 as SGHRS and CDR2 as YFSETQ. V lost 5 bases and J lost 0; bases outside the gene matches: 6. The CDR3 is 15 amino acids. The CDR3 sequence: CASSRVAGASYEQYF. The CDR3 DNA reads as TGCGCCAGCAGTCGGGTAGCGGGAGCCTCCTACGAGCAGTACTTC.

This chain connects TRBV7-2 to TRBJ2-1; D gene ambiguous. The CDR3 has 14 amino acids. With 1 base removed from V and 5 bases from J, the gap between germline ends came to 9 bases. Germline V gene sequence: CDR1 SGHTA, CDR2 FQGNSA. The chain's CDR3 is CASSLEMRNNEQFF. The CDR3, as DNA: TGTGCCAGCAGCTTAGAGATGCGGAACAATGAGCAGTTCTTC.

The rearrangement uses TRBV28 and TRBJ2-1; a possible D gene is TRBD2 (6 bases). Germline assignment: CDR1 MDHEN and CDR2 SYDVKM. The CDR3 is made up of 15 amino acids. Trimming pared 3 bases from V and 7 bases from J, leaving 16 bases between. As DNA, the CDR3 is TGTGCCAGCAGTTTTAAGGGACTGAGCTGGAATGAGCAGTTCTTC. Its protein is CASSFKGLSWNEQFF.

This clone has just a few counts. The chain has TRBV30 and TRBJ2-1; weak D call: TRBD2 (6 bases). CDR3 length equals 16 residues. Trimming removed 0 bases from V and 0 bases from J, with 12 bases in between. Germline CDR1 and CDR2: GTSNPN and SVGIG (reference sequence). The CDR3 is CAWSVESTSSYNEQFF. For the CDR3, the DNA is TGTGCCTGGAGTGTAGAGTCGACTAGCTCCTACAATGAGCAGTTCTTC.

J is TRBJ1-5 and V is TRBV6-5; the D gene is possibly TRBD1 (6 bases). Trimming cost V 8 bases and J 4 bases, with 12 bases left between them. The CDR3 runs to 13 residues. Germline V gene data show CDR1 as MNHEY and CDR2 as SVGAGI. Here the CDR3 DNA reads TGTGCCAGCGGTCGGACAGATAATCAGCCCCAGCATTTT. This sequence encodes CASGRTDNQPQHF.

This clone was seen just once. The chain uses TRBV6-6 and TRBJ2-7, with 7 bases fitting TRBD1. The CDR3 is 16 amino acids. V dropped 0 bases and J dropped 1; count of bases not matched to a gene: 6. From germline, CDR1 is MNHNY and CDR2 SVGAGI (reference sequence). The CDR3 DNA reads TGTGCCAGCAGTTACTCGAGAGGGGACAGATCCTACGAGCAGTACTTC. Protein sequence: CASSYSRGDRSYEQYF.

The rearrangement joins TRBV6-2 or TRBV6-3 to TRBJ1-5; TRBD1 aligns across 7 bases. The CDR3 extends over 16 amino acids. The V gene's germline CDR1 is MNHEY and CDR2 SVGEGT. The ends lost 2 bases at V and 6 bases at J; junction bases unmatched: 10. CDR3 DNA: TGTGCCAGCAGTTACGTATCAGGGGGAGGAGGTCAGCCCCAGCATTTT. The encoded protein is CASSYVSGGGGQPQHF.

The chain has TRBV28 and TRBJ2-7; TRBD1 matches at 7 bases. With 7 bases clipped from V and 1 base from J, the junction kept 10 bases outside the gene matches. This CDR3 contains 15 residues. The germline V gene has CDR1 MDHEN and CDR2 SYDVKM. The CDR3 reads CASKGVRDSSYEQYF. The CDR3 DNA is TGTGCCAGCAAGGGTGTCCGGGACAGTTCCTACGAGCAGTACTTC.

This chain links TRBV19 with TRBJ1-5, with TRBD1 as a possible D gene (6 bases). Germline V gene sequence: CDR1 LNHDA, CDR2 SQIVND (reference sequence). The CDR3 consists of 15 residues. V was shortened by 5 bases and J by 5 bases, with 16 bases between the two germline ends. The CDR3 protein is CASSRSWDTYQPQHF. The CDR3 DNA is TGTGCCAGTAGTCGGAGCTGGGACACTTATCAGCCCCAGCATTTT.

The chain recombines TRBV6-6 with TRBJ2-7, with 12 nucleotides matching TRBD2. After removal of 5 bases from V and 4 bases from J, the junction contained 15 bases not matched to a gene. CDR3 length equals 18 residues. Germline V gene lookup returns CDR1 MNHNY and CDR2 SVGAGI (reference sequence). Written as DNA, the CDR3 is TGTGCCAGCAGTCACAGGGATTTCTACGGGACTAGCGGGTACGAGCAGTACTTC. Translating it yields CASSHRDFYGTSGYEQYF.

The V gene is TRBV30, the J gene TRBJ2-1; D is ambiguous. This CDR3 contains 11 residues. V gave up 2 bases and J gave up 7 bases, with 6 bases separating them. Germline-derived CDR1 and CDR2 are GTSNPN and SVGIG (reference sequence). The CDR3 DNA sequence: TGTGCCTGGAGTTCGAGGAATGAGCAGTTCTTC. This encodes CAWSSRNEQFF. The whole variable domain, filled in from reference TRBV30 and TRBJ2-1, reads SQTIHQWPATLVQPVGSPLSLECTVEGTSNPNLYWYRQAAGRGLQLLFYSVGIGQISSEVPQNLSASRPQDRQFILSSKKLLLSDSGFYLCAWSSRNEQFFGPGTRLTVL.

V and J are TRBV15 and TRBJ2-3; D uncertain. Trimming removed 0 bases from V and 4 bases from J, with 11 bases in between. Germline V gene sequence: CDR1 LNHNV, CDR2 YYDKDF (reference sequence). CDR3 length: 15 residues. In DNA, the CDR3 is TGTGCCACCAGCAGAGATTTACCGCGCGCAGATACGCAGTATTTT. This encodes CATSRDLPRADTQYF. Full variable domain (remainder filled in from reference TRBV15 and TRBJ2-3): DAMVIQNPRYQVTQFGKPVTLSCSQTLNHNVMYWYQQKSSQAPKLLFHYYDKDFNNEADTPDNFQSRRPNTSFCFLDIRSPGLGDTAMYLCATSRDLPRADTQYFGPGTRLTVL.

The chain links TRBV9 to TRBJ1-3; TRBD1 is a possible D gene (5 bases). The CDR3 loop spans 13 amino acids. Trimming removed 4 bases at V and 3 bases at J, with 8 bases between. Germline V gene sequence: CDR1 SGDLS, CDR2 YYNGEE. CDR3 nucleotide sequence: TGTGCCAGCAGCACGGGGGTTGGAAACACCATATATTTT. It is translated as CASSTGVGNTIYF.

CDR3 sequence (DNA): TGTGCCAGCAGTTATACAAGCTCCTACGAGCAGTACTTC. Its protein product is CASSYTSSYEQYF. The chain has TRBV12-3 or TRBV12-4 and TRBJ2-7; D gene unclear. This CDR3 has 13 amino acids. The ends were cut back, 4 bases at V and 0 bases at J, with 7 bases in the middle.

The chain joins TRBV11-3 to TRBJ2-7; maybe TRBD1 (7 bases). The germline gives CDR1 SGHNT, CDR2 YENEEA. V was pared by 9 bases and J by 5 bases, with 23 bases between. This CDR3 comprises 15 residues. CDR3 in DNA: TGTGCCAGTTGCGGAGACCAGGGGGGCACGGACGAGCAGTACTTC. Encoded protein: CASCGDQGGTDEQYF.

The rearrangement uses TRBV19 and TRBJ2-1; TRBD2 aligns across 9 bases. The CDR3 covers 16 residues. CDR1 is LNHDA, CDR2 SQIVND, per germline (reference sequence). Trimming cost V 2 bases and J 4 bases; bases outside gene matches: 6. The CDR3 loop is CASSILGTSPYNEQFF. Written as DNA, the CDR3 is TGTGCCAGTAGTATATTGGGGACTAGCCCATACAATGAGCAGTTCTTC.

The chain carries TRBV7-8 and TRBJ1-5; 11 bases fit TRBD1. V shed 3 bases and J 3 bases; nucleotides not matched to a gene: 4. Looked up from germline, CDR1 is SGHVS and CDR2 is FQNEAQ. There are 16 residues in the CDR3. The CDR3 here is CASSFGTGGVNQPQHF. In nucleotides, the CDR3 is TGTGCCAGCAGCTTTGGGACAGGGGGAGTCAATCAGCCCCAGCATTTT.

This chain connects TRBV6-5 to TRBJ2-6; no definite D call. Germline CDR1 reads MNHEY; CDR2 reads SVGAGI. This CDR3 region has 14 residues. The V and J ends lost 6 bases and 0 bases respectively, with 6 bases between them. This CDR3 reads CASSRFSGANVLTF. The CDR3 nucleotides are TGTGCCAGCAGCAGGTTCTCTGGGGCCAACGTCCTGACTTTC.

On this clone: The sample has other DNA sequences that encode this CDR3 too. The chain joins TRBV5-1 to TRBJ2-7, with 8 nucleotides matching TRBD1. The CDR3 contains 15 residues. Germline CDR1 is SGHRS and CDR2 is YFSETQ. Unmatched junction bases numbered 5, after V lost 3 bases and J lost 0 bases. The CDR3: CASSSRQGSSYEQYF. The CDR3 coding sequence is TGCGCCAGCAGCTCTCGACAGGGGAGCTCCTACGAGCAGTACTTC.

This rearrangement joins TRBV7-2 to TRBJ1-2; a weak D match, TRBD1 (5 bases). The CDR3 contains 15 residues. CDR1 is SGHTA, CDR2 FQGNSA, per germline. V lost 5 bases, J lost 7 bases, and 20 bases lay in between. The CDR3 here is CASSPARQTSGGYTF. The CDR3 DNA reads TGTGCCAGCAGCCCAGCCAGACAGACCTCAGGTGGCTACACCTTC. Combining the CDR3 with reference TRBV7-2 and TRBJ1-2 gives the whole variable domain GAGVSQSPSNKVTEKGKDVELRCDPISGHTALYWYRQSLGQGLEFLIYFQGNSAPDKSGLPSDRFSAERTGGSVSTLTIQRTQQEDSAVYLCASSPARQTSGGYTFGSGTRLTVV.